The 12 T cell receptor beta chains presented below share a single source sample, sequenced in a study of blood T cell repertoires in COVID-19. Using immunoSEQ multiplex PCR, the repertoire was profiled, and TCRdb retains in-frame clones only, with some absent. The repertoire holds about 350,000 clones, with 85% to 90% as singletons. Sequenced sample: peripheral blood. The receptors were gathered from a woman between 65 and 79 years old with COVID-19, enrolled during active disease.

DNA for the CDR3: TGTGCCTGGAGGACTAGCGGGGGAAACAATGAGCAGTTCTTC. It translates to CAWRTSGGNNEQFF. The chain is built from TRBV30 and TRBJ2-1, with TRBD2 matching 12 bases. This CDR3 is built from 14 residues. Germline assignment: CDR1 GTSNPN and CDR2 SVGIG (reference sequence). V trimming: 3 bases; J trimming: 5 bases; junction bases outside the gene matches: 2.

The V gene is TRBV27, the J gene TRBJ1-1; 9 nucleotides line up with TRBD1. CDR1 MNHEY and CDR2 SMNVEV come from the germline V gene (reference sequence). V trimming: 3 bases; J trimming: 2 bases; junction bases outside the gene matches: 7. CDR3 length equals 16 residues. DNA of the CDR3: TGTGCCAGCAGTTTCGGGACAGGGTGGCCCAACACTGAAGCTTTCTTT. Translating it yields CASSFGTGWPNTEAFF.

CDR3: CATSEAPGGRHGELFF. CDR3 bases: TGTGCCACCAGTGAAGCGCCAGGGGGCCGGCACGGGGAGCTGTTTTTT. The chain couples TRBV24-1 to TRBJ2-2; 8 bases are shared with TRBD1. Losses at the gene ends were 4 bases for V and 7 bases for J; bases not matched to a gene: 10. Looked up from germline, CDR1 is KGHDR and CDR2 is SFDVKD. The CDR3 has 16 residues.

V usage is TRBV5-1 and J usage is TRBJ2-5; TRBD1 might be the D (6 bases). The CDR3 is 17 amino acids. In germline, CDR1 is SGHRS, CDR2 YFSETQ. V lost 4 bases and J lost 5, with 24 bases in between. This CDR3 is CASSAGQIGVGWETQYF. The CDR3, as DNA: TGCGCCAGCAGCGCCGGACAGATCGGGGTCGGGTGGGAGACCCAGTACTTC.

This chain connects TRBV5-4 to TRBJ2-3; 14 positions agree with TRBD2. V lost 4 bases to trimming and J lost 2 bases; unmatched junction nucleotides: 9. This CDR3 spans 18 amino acids. The germline V gene has CDR1 SGHNT and CDR2 YYREEE (reference sequence). The CDR3 spells CASSRRLAGGPNTDTQYF. DNA for the CDR3: TGTGCCAGCAGCCGTCGACTAGCGGGGGGGCCGAACACAGATACGCAGTATTTT.

The J gene is TRBJ2-3, the V gene TRBV6-6, with 9 nucleotides matching TRBD2. The CDR3 runs to 14 residues. J was trimmed by 5 bases and V by 6 bases; bases with no gene match: 6. The germline gives CDR1 MNHNY, CDR2 SVGAGI (reference sequence). For the CDR3, the DNA is TGTGCCAGCAGCTTAGCGGGGGCGGGAGATACGCAGTATTTT. Translation gives CASSLAGAGDTQYF.

The chain recombines TRBV4-2 with TRBJ2-2; 7 bases are a match to TRBD1. Germline lookup yields CDR1 LGHNA and CDR2 YNFKEQ. Losses at the gene ends were 3 bases for V and 4 bases for J; bases not matched to a gene: 8. There are 16 residues in the CDR3. The CDR3 loop reads CASSHPGTESTGELFF. The CDR3, as DNA: TGTGCCAGCAGCCATCCCGGGACAGAGTCCACCGGGGAGCTGTTTTTT.

This rearrangement joins TRBV28 to TRBJ2-7, with 11 positions matching TRBD1. With 4 bases clipped from V and 6 bases from J, the junction kept 5 bases outside the gene matches. This CDR3 is 14 amino acids long. Germline V gives CDR1 MDHEN, CDR2 SYDVKM. CDR3 bases: TGTGCCAGCAGTTCCTGGACAGGGGGCTTCGAGCAGTACTTC. This codes for CASSSWTGGFEQYF.

V and J are TRBV10-3 and TRBJ1-2; 9 bases fit TRBD1. CDR1 is ENHRY, CDR2 SYGVKD, per germline. J lost 7 bases, V lost 7 bases, and 10 bases had no gene match. This CDR3 spans 14 amino acids. The CDR3 DNA follows: TGTGCCATCACCGAGAAACAGGGGGCCACTGGCTACACCTTC. Translation: CAITEKQGATGYTF.

The V and J genes are TRBV5-6 and TRBJ1-1; D possibly corresponds to TRBD1 (6 bases). Germline V gene lookup returns CDR1 SGHDT and CDR2 YYEEEE. Between the trimmed V and J ends, which lost 4 bases and 3 bases, there was a span of 10 bases. This CDR3 spans 13 amino acids. The CDR3 protein is CASSPGDDTEAFF. CDR3 coding DNA: TGTGCCAGCAGCCCAGGGGACGACACTGAAGCTTTCTTT.

The chain couples TRBV21-1 to TRBJ2-2; TRBD1, the table's D call, was not compared with the DNA. TRBV21-1 is a pseudogene locus. This CDR3 has 15 amino acids. CDR3 nucleotides: TGTGCCAGCAGTCCAGACAGACCGAACACCGGGGAGCTGTTTTTT. The encoded protein is CASSPDRPNTGELFF.

The chain uses TRBV18 and TRBJ1-1; 8 nucleotides agree with TRBD1. In germline, CDR1 is KGHSH, CDR2 LQKENI. The CDR3 consists of 14 residues. J was trimmed by 4 bases and V by 5 bases; bases with no gene match: 6. The CDR3, as DNA: TGTGCCAGCTCAACGGACAGGGACGCCACTGAAGCTTTCTTT. Its translation: CASSTDRDATEAFF.